This is a list of T cell receptor beta chains from one sample in a study of shared clonotypes between healthy human individuals. Sequencing used immunoSEQ multiplex PCR; TCRdb keeps in-frame clones, though not all of them. The sample consists of approximately 400,000 clones, 90% to 98% of them appearing once. The sequenced material came from memory CD8+ T cells sorted from blood. The receptor source for this set is a man aged 25 to 40 in good health. Each CDR3 is given with its conserved first and last residue. The D gene is left open where the match is weak. Size tells how often a clone was seen (once, few, many) or the class of an expanded clone, and some rows leave it out.

clone_size d_call j_call v_call cdr3_nt cdr3_aa
- - TRBJ1-1 TRBV28 TGTGCCAGCAGTAGCCCCGGCAGACCCACTGAAGCTTTCTTT CASSSPGRPTEAFF
- TRBD2 TRBJ2-5 TRBV11-2 TGTGCCAGCAGCTCGAGCGGGAGGGCCTTAGAGACCCAGTACTTC CASSSSGRALETQYF
- TRBD2 TRBJ2-7 TRBV4-1 TGCGCCAGCAGCCAGACGACTAGCGGCTCCTACGAGCAGTACTTC CASSQTTSGSYEQYF
- - TRBJ2-2 TRBV7-6 TGTGCCAGCAGCTTAGCTGGGTTGGGCACCGGGGAGCTGTTTTTT CASSLAGLGTGELFF
- - TRBJ2-7 TRBV19 TGTGCCAGTAGTACCCAGACGGCGGTCCTCTACGAGCAGTACTTC CASSTQTAVLYEQYF
- - TRBJ1-2 TRBV15 TGTGCCACCAGTCCGAGGGGATACTATGGCTACACCTTC CATSPRGYYGYTF
- - TRBJ2-2 TRBV14 TGTGCCAGCAGGGACTTCAGTGGGTCCGGGGAGCTGTTTTTT CASRDFSGSGELFF
- - TRBJ2-7 TRBV10-2 TGCGCCAGCAGTGACGGGGGCTCCTACGAGCAGTACTTC CASSDGGSYEQYF
- TRBD2 TRBJ2-6 TRBV6-1 TGTGCCAGCGTTAGCGGGGGCTCTGGGGCCAACGTCCTGACTTTC CASVSGGSGANVLTF
- - TRBJ2-1 TRBV7-9 TGTGCCAGCAGCACCCGACAGTCACTTGACAATGAGCAGTTCTTC CASSTRQSLDNEQFF
- TRBD2 TRBJ2-2 TRBV5-6 TGTGCCAGCAGCTTCCTGACTAGCGGGAGGGAGCTGTTTTTT CASSFLTSGRELFF
- - TRBJ2-7 TRBV5-1 TGCGCCAGCAGCTTGGGACACTACGAGCAGTACTTC CASSLGHYEQYF
once TRBD2 TRBJ2-3 TRBV18 TGTGCCAGCTCACCATTTCCCCCTAGCGGGACCCTCGGAGATACGCAGTATTTT CASSPFPPSGTLGDTQYF
- - TRBJ2-7 TRBV20-1 TGCAGTGCTAGGGACACCTACGAGCAGTACTTC CSARDTYEQYF
- TRBD1 TRBJ2-7 TRBV28 TGTGCCAGCAGTTTGAACAGGGGGCGCGAGCAGTACTTC CASSLNRGREQYF
- TRBD1 TRBJ1-4 TRBV10-3 TGTGCCATCAGGCCGGGACAGGGAAATGAAAAACTGTTTTTT CAIRPGQGNEKLFF
- - TRBJ1-2 TRBV13 TGTGCCAGCAGCTTAGTCGGAACGGATGGCTACACCTTC CASSLVGTDGYTF
- - TRBJ1-1 TRBV27 TGTGCCAGCACCTCAGGGTTGTTCTCCACTGAAGCTTTCTTT CASTSGLFSTEAFF
- - TRBJ2-7 TRBV5-8 TGTGCCAGCAGCTTCTCTCGCGAGCAGTACTTC CASSFSREQYF
- - TRBJ2-7 TRBV21-1 TGTGCCAGCAGTTGGACAGGGAATTCCTACGAGCAGTACTTC CASSWTGNSYEQYF
- - TRBJ2-7 TRBV28 TGTGCCAGCAGTTTTTCACCAGAACTCTACGAGCAGTACTTC CASSFSPELYEQYF
- TRBD2 TRBJ2-3 TRBV28 TGTGCCAGCAGTTTGACTAGCGGGACAGATACGCAGTATTTT CASSLTSGTDTQYF
- TRBD2 TRBJ2-7 TRBV11-3 TGTGCCAGCAGTTCCGAAGCGGGAGAGACCGAGCAGTACTTC CASSSEAGETEQYF
- TRBD1 TRBJ2-7 TRBV28 TGTGCCAGCAGTTTGAGGCAGGGGGCCTACGAGCAGTACTTC CASSLRQGAYEQYF
once - TRBJ1-1 TRBV4-2 TGTGCCAGCAGCCCAGGGGTCACTGAAGCTTTCTTT CASSPGVTEAFF
- TRBD1 TRBJ1-2 TRBV7-2 TGTGCCAGCAGCTTGACAGGGTCTAACTATGGCTACACCTTC CASSLTGSNYGYTF
- - TRBJ2-3 TRBV7-8 TGTGCCAGCAGCTTCAGATTGGCAGATACGCAGTATTTT CASSFRLADTQYF
- - TRBJ1-2 TRBV10-2 TGCGCCAGCAGTGAGGTGGGTGGCTACACCTTC CASSEVGGYTF
- TRBD1 TRBJ1-2 TRBV28 TGTGCCAGCAGGGGACAGAATAACTATGGCTACACCTTC CASRGQNNYGYTF
- TRBD1 TRBJ1-2 TRBV5-5 TGTGCCAGCAGCTTGATATGGACAGGGTGGTATGGCTACACCTTC CASSLIWTGWYGYTF
- TRBD1 TRBJ1-2 TRBV4-1 TGCGCCAGCAGCCCTACCCCCGACAGGGCTAACTATAGCTACACCTTC CASSPTPDRANYSYTF
- - TRBJ2-7 TRBV7-9 TGTGCCAGCAGCCCCCGTGGGTCTCCCTACGAGCAGTACTTC CASSPRGSPYEQYF
- TRBD2 TRBJ2-7 TRBV11-2 TGTGCCAGCAGCCTGGGACTAGCGGGAGGGCCGCACGAGCAGTACTTC CASSLGLAGGPHEQYF
- - TRBJ1-1 TRBV5-5 TGTGCCAGCAGCTTATTTCCGGAACAGACTGAAGCTTTCTTT CASSLFPEQTEAFF
- - TRBJ2-5 TRBV10-3 TGTGCCATCAGTCACAGACCGGGAGAGACCCAGTACTTC CAISHRPGETQYF
- TRBD2 TRBJ2-1 TRBV30 TGTGCCTGGGGACTAGCGGTTTACAATGAGCAGTTCTTC CAWGLAVYNEQFF
once - TRBJ2-4 TRBV29-1 TGCAGCGTAGCCGGCGGAGCCAAAAACATTCAGTACTTC CSVAGGAKNIQYF
- - TRBJ2-7 TRBV19 TGTGCCAGTAGTATAGGGAGGGCCTCCTACGAGCAGTACTTC CASSIGRASYEQYF
- - TRBJ2-3 TRBV5-1 TGCGCCAGCAGCCAGCAGGGGGGGAGGTCAGATACGCAGTATTTT CASSQQGGRSDTQYF
- - TRBJ2-3 TRBV5-1 TGCGCCAGCAGCTTGGGAGCAGGGAGCACAGATACGCAGTATTTT CASSLGAGSTDTQYF
- TRBD2 TRBJ2-1 TRBV9 TGTGCCAGCAGCGTAGCTACGTTTAGCGGGAGTTCTGAGCAGTTCTTC CASSVATFSGSSEQFF
once - TRBJ1-5 TRBV6-5 TGTGCCAGCAGTGAAACTTTTAATCAGCCCCAGCATTTT CASSETFNQPQHF
- - TRBJ2-1 TRBV2 TGTGCCAGCAGTGAAGGGGGATCCTACAATGAGCAGTTCTTC CASSEGGSYNEQFF
- - TRBJ2-5 TRBV21-1 TGTGCCAGCGGAGGGACAGACGGGACCCAGTACTTC CASGGTDGTQYF
- - TRBJ2-7 TRBV5-1 TGCGCCAGCAGACGGGCCTACGAGCAGTACTTC CASRRAYEQYF
- TRBD2 TRBJ2-3 TRBV7-9 TGTGCCAGCAGCCATGCCCCGGGACTAGCGGTTGTAAGCACAGATACGCAGTATTTT CASSHAPGLAVVSTDTQYF
- - TRBJ1-1 TRBV27 TGTGCCAGCAGTTCCTCCCCCACAGGGACGACTGAAGCTTTCTTT CASSSSPTGTTEAFF
- TRBD2 TRBJ2-7 TRBV19 TGTGCCAGTAGTATAACTAGCGGGAGTTTGTCCTACGAGCAGTACTTC CASSITSGSLSYEQYF
- - TRBJ2-1 TRBV2 TGTGCCAGCAGTGTCACAACTTACAATGAGCAGTTCTTC CASSVTTYNEQFF
- - TRBJ1-3 TRBV7-9 TGTGCCAGCAGCTTAGCGGGGGGAGCGGGAAACACCATATATTTT CASSLAGGAGNTIYF
- TRBD2 TRBJ2-7 TRBV2 TGTGCCAGCAGTCGACTAGCGGGAGGATACGAGCAGTACTTC CASSRLAGGYEQYF
once - TRBJ2-1 TRBV20-1 TGCAGTGCTAGATTTCCCCTCGAGCAGTTCTTC CSARFPLEQFF
- - TRBJ2-5 TRBV30 TGTGCCTGGGGTAGGACGGCCCAAGAGACCCAGTACTTC CAWGRTAQETQYF
- - TRBJ2-7 TRBV10-1 TGCGCCAGCGGGGCCCCGGGTTCCTACGAGCAGTACTTC CASGAPGSYEQYF
once TRBD1 TRBJ1-5 TRBV28 TGTGCCAGCATGAGGGGGCAGGTCAATCAGCCCCAGCATTTT CASMRGQVNQPQHF
- TRBD2 TRBJ2-1 TRBV6-5 TGTGCCAGCAGTCGGCTAGCGGGAGGATACGAGCAGTTCTTC CASSRLAGGYEQFF